The next 27 T cell receptor beta chains were all read from a single sample in a study of T-cell memory formation after mild COVID-19. TCRdb re-derived calls from the 5' RACE reads in MiXCR, one entry per CDR3 protein. The sample lists 350,000 to 500,000 distinct CDR3 sequences; less than 25% were seen once. What was sequenced was PBMCs or a T cell subset sorted from them (not recorded which). These receptor sequences come from an adult woman who had mild COVID-19 (a few samples of this study predate the infection). Cell type and time point are not known.

This clonotype was seen repeatedly, ten times or more. This chain connects TRBV29-1 to TRBJ2-5; TRBD2 might be the D (5 bases). CDR1 is SQVTM and CDR2 is ANQGSEA in the germline V gene. The CDR3 has 14 residues. V was trimmed by 4 bases and J by 4 bases, leaving 16 bases between them. The CDR3: CSVALRVGRETQYF. The DNA of the CDR3 is TGCAGCGTTGCTCTGCGGGTGGGGAGAGAGACCCAGTACTTC.

This rearrangement joins TRBV7-9 to TRBJ2-7; D call uncertain. CDR3 length: 13 amino acids. The V and J ends lost 3 bases and 2 bases respectively, with 8 bases between them. The germline V gene encodes CDR1 SEHNR and CDR2 FQNEAQ (reference sequence). The CDR3 DNA reads TGTGCCAGCAGCTTGACGACCACCTACGAGCAGTACTTC. Translation gives CASSLTTTYEQYF. The whole variable domain, filled in from reference TRBV7-9 and TRBJ2-7, reads DTGVSQNPRHKITKRGQNVTFRCDPISEHNRLYWYRQTLGQGPEFLTYFQNEAQLEKSRLLSDRFSAERPKGSFSTLEIQRTEQGDSAMYLCASSLTTTYEQYFGPGTRLTVT.

In its sample, this clonotype was seen a few times. The V call is TRBV9, the J call TRBJ1-1; 8 positions match TRBD1. Trimming cost V 4 bases and J 7 bases; bases outside gene matches: 9. Germline CDR1 is SGDLS and CDR2 is YYNGEE. This CDR3 comprises 14 residues. For the CDR3, the DNA is TGTGCCAGCAGCTCCATGACAGGGGCGAGTGAAGCTTTCTTT. Protein: CASSSMTGASEAFF.

The count of this clonotype is one. The chain joins TRBV11-2 to TRBJ2-2; 11 bases fit TRBD2. J gave up 5 bases and V 3 bases, and 2 bases lay outside the gene matches. Per germline, CDR1 SGHAT and CDR2 FQNNGV. CDR3 length: 15 residues. The CDR3 region is CASSFRTSGTGELFF. In DNA form, the CDR3 reads TGTGCCAGCAGCTTTAGGACTAGCGGGACCGGGGAGCTGTTTTTT.

The genes are TRBV15 and TRBJ2-7; TRBD1 is a possible D gene (7 bases). The CDR3 covers 15 residues. Trimming removed 1 base at V and 1 base at J, with 11 bases between. The germline V gene has CDR1 LNHNV and CDR2 YYDKDF (reference sequence). CDR3 in amino acids: CATSRGAGQSYEQYF. The CDR3 nucleotides read TGTGCCACCAGCAGAGGGGCGGGACAGTCCTACGAGCAGTACTTC.

This clonotype came up a few times. DNA of the CDR3: TGTGCCAGCAGCTTAGATCTAGGGCTAGCGGAGGACACCGGGGAGCTGTTTTTT. This translates into CASSLDLGLAEDTGELFF. The chain is built from TRBV11-2 and TRBJ2-2; 7 bases map to TRBD2. The CDR3 is 18 residues long. Germline loops: CDR1 SGHAT, CDR2 FQNNGV. Trimming at V came to 0 bases and at J to 3 bases, leaving 10 bases not matched to a gene.

This clonotype was detected only a few times. The chain carries TRBV7-9 and TRBJ2-1; possibly TRBD1 or TRBD2 for D (6 bases each). This CDR3 comprises 16 residues. Germline-derived CDR1 and CDR2 are SEHNR and FQNEAQ (reference sequence). The germline V and J ends were trimmed by 5 bases and 0 bases, with 14 bases remaining between them. The CDR3 loop reads CASSRPQGLSYNEQFF. Written as DNA, the CDR3 is TGTGCCAGCAGCCGTCCACAGGGACTCTCCTACAATGAGCAGTTCTTC. Looking up the rest from reference TRBV7-9 and TRBJ2-1 gives the full variable domain: DTGVSQNPRHKITKRGQNVTFRCDPISEHNRLYWYRQTLGQGPEFLTYFQNEAQLEKSRLLSDRFSAERPKGSFSTLEIQRTEQGDSAMYLCASSRPQGLSYNEQFFGPGTRLTVL.

V is TRBV15 and J is TRBJ2-7; 8 bases are a match to TRBD1. Trimming took 5 bases from V and 4 from J; bases not matched to a gene: 7. Germline lookup yields CDR1 LNHNV and CDR2 YYDKDF (reference sequence). The CDR3 is 14 amino acids. The CDR3 bases are TGTGCCACCAGCGCCCGACAGGGGATGTACGAGCAGTACTTC. Encoded protein: CATSARQGMYEQYF.

This clonotype appeared a few times. The gene calls are TRBV4-1 and TRBJ2-3; 9 bases fit TRBD2. CDR1 is MGHRA and CDR2 is YSYEKL in the germline V gene. This CDR3 has 16 amino acids. After removal of 2 bases from V and 0 bases from J, the junction contained 3 bases not matched to a gene. The CDR3 sequence: CASSQLTSGSTDTQYF. CDR3 coding DNA: TGCGCCAGCAGCCAACTGACTAGCGGAAGCACAGATACGCAGTATTTT.

The V call is TRBV2, the J call TRBJ2-5; D assignment may be TRBD1 or TRBD2 (6 bases each). This CDR3 comprises 13 residues. The ends were cut back, 8 bases at V and 1 base at J, with 11 bases in the middle. CDR1 SNHLY and CDR2 FYNNEI come from the germline V gene. The CDR3 is CASAPGAQETQYF. The DNA for the CDR3 is TGTGCCAGCGCACCGGGGGCCCAAGAGACCCAGTACTTC. Using reference TRBV2 and TRBJ2-5 for the parts outside the CDR3, the full variable domain is EPEVTQTPSHQVTQMGQEVILRCVPISNHLYFYWYRQILGQKVEFLVSFYNNEISEKSEIFDDQFSVERPDGSNFTLKIRSTKLEDSAMYFCASAPGAQETQYFGPGTRLLVL.

The V call is TRBV10-3, the J call TRBJ2-4, with 8 bases lining up with TRBD1. Germline CDR1 is ENHRY and CDR2 is SYGVKD. The V segment lost 6 bases and the J segment 5 bases; nucleotides outside the gene matches: 6. This CDR3 region has 14 residues. The CDR3: CAISQGQGENIQYF. CDR3 bases: TGTGCCATCAGCCAAGGACAGGGAGAAAACATTCAGTACTTC.

This clonotype occurred a few times. The chain links TRBV6-4 to TRBJ2-2, with D uncertain. The V and J ends lost 0 bases and 4 bases respectively, with 3 bases between them. The CDR3 totals 13 residues. CDR1 is MRHNA, CDR2 SNTAGT, per germline. CDR3 nucleotide sequence: TGTGCCAGCAGTGACTCGTCCACCGGGGAGCTGTTTTTT. Translated, it gives CASSDSSTGELFF.

This clonotype was seen only a few times. J is TRBJ1-1 and V is TRBV7-9; perhaps TRBD1 as D (6 bases). From germline, CDR1 is SEHNR and CDR2 FQNEAQ (reference sequence). Between the trimmed V and J ends, which lost 7 bases and 6 bases, there was a span of 21 bases. The CDR3 has 15 residues. CDR3: CASTWGLRAGSEAFF. CDR3 in DNA: TGTGCCAGCACCTGGGGGCTGAGGGCTGGCTCTGAAGCTTTCTTT.

The chain couples TRBV12-3 or TRBV12-4 to TRBJ2-5; D uncertain. This CDR3 comprises 13 residues. V was cut by 2 bases and J by 5 bases, with 9 bases left in between. Written as DNA, the CDR3 is TGTGCCAGCAGTTTACCTGGGCTGGAGACCCAGTACTTC. It is translated as CASSLPGLETQYF.

This clonotype has just one count. V is TRBV3-1 and J is TRBJ2-1; TRBD2 aligns across 8 bases. This CDR3 has 16 residues. Trimming at V came to 3 bases and at J to 2 bases, leaving 6 bases not matched to a gene. Germline loops: CDR1 LGHDT, CDR2 YNNKEL (reference sequence). In DNA, the CDR3 is TGTGCCAGCAGCCAGTGGGCAGCGGGAGCCTACAATGAGCAGTTCTTC. This codes for CASSQWAAGAYNEQFF.

This chain connects TRBV11-2 to TRBJ2-2, with 9 bases matching TRBD2. The CDR3 runs to 16 residues. Trimming cost V 3 bases and J 3 bases; bases outside gene matches: 5. The V gene's germline CDR1 is SGHAT and CDR2 FQNNGV. CDR3 sequence (DNA): TGTGCCAGCAGCTTGGGCGGGAGGGCGGACACCGGGGAGCTGTTTTTT. Amino acids: CASSLGGRADTGELFF.

J is TRBJ2-1 and V is TRBV29-1; the D gene could be TRBD1 or TRBD2 (5 bases each). The CDR3 is 13 amino acids. Trimming removed 6 bases at V and 4 bases at J, with 13 bases between. Germline values: CDR1 SQVTM, CDR2 ANQGSEA. Here the CDR3 DNA reads TGCAGCGTCGGGACGGCCGATTACAATGAGCAGTTCTTC. It specifies CSVGTADYNEQFF.

This clonotype has more than one count but fewer than ten. The chain couples TRBV20-1 to TRBJ2-7; D is uncertain. Germline-derived CDR1 and CDR2 are DFQATT and SNEGSKA (reference sequence). The CDR3 spans 14 residues. V gave up 1 base and J gave up 0 bases, with 10 bases separating them. CDR3 region: CSARGRSNSYEQYF. Written as DNA, the CDR3 is TGCAGTGCTAGAGGCAGGAGCAACTCCTACGAGCAGTACTTC.

The gene calls are TRBV6-5 and TRBJ1-2; D gene uncertain. From germline, CDR1 is MNHEY and CDR2 SVGAGI. V was trimmed by 2 bases and J by 2 bases, leaving 12 bases between them. The CDR3 totals 15 residues. The CDR3 DNA reads as TGTGCCAGCAGTTACACCAGACTGAGAAACTATGGCTACACCTTC. Protein product: CASSYTRLRNYGYTF.

The chain employs TRBV7-9 and TRBJ1-2; perhaps TRBD1 as D (5 bases). CDR1 is SEHNR and CDR2 is FQNEAQ in the germline V gene (reference sequence). The CDR3 extends over 13 amino acids. Trimming cost V 5 bases and J 8 bases, with 15 bases left between them. In DNA form, the CDR3 reads TGTGCCAGCAGCCAGGCCCAGGGATTCGGCTACACCTTC. It translates to CASSQAQGFGYTF.

The gene calls are TRBV12-3 or TRBV12-4 and TRBJ1-1; D possibly corresponds to TRBD1 (5 bases). The CDR3 length is 13 residues. The germline V and J ends were trimmed by 10 bases and 0 bases, with 12 bases remaining between them. The CDR3: CATRQTMNTEAFF. The CDR3 DNA reads as TGTGCCACCAGACAGACCATGAACACTGAAGCTTTCTTT.

This clonotype was observed a few times. The rearrangement joins TRBV6-2 or TRBV6-3 to TRBJ2-7; unclear D gene. Trimming cost V 4 bases and J 2 bases, with 6 bases left between them. Germline V gene data show CDR1 as MNHEY and CDR2 as SVGEGT. This CDR3 has 12 amino acids. In DNA form, the CDR3 reads TGTGCCAGCAGTTCACGAGCCTACGAGCAGTACTTC. Translating gives CASSSRAYEQYF.

The V and J genes are TRBV5-1 and TRBJ1-1, with D unclear. V gave up 4 bases and J gave up 4 bases, with 14 bases separating them. The CDR3 spans 14 residues. Per germline, CDR1 SGHRS and CDR2 YFSETQ. The CDR3 DNA is TGCGCCAGCAGCGGAGCCCTCGGTGGCACTGAAGCTTTCTTT. This encodes CASSGALGGTEAFF.

The chain links TRBV9 to TRBJ2-5, with a weak D call TRBD2 (5 bases). CDR1 and CDR2 (germline): SGDLS, YYNGEE. CDR3 size: 16 residues. V shed 7 bases and J shed 4 bases, with 23 bases lying between them. The CDR3 coding sequence is TGTGCCAGCTCGTCCTCGGGTTTGGCTGGAGGAGAGACCCAGTACTTC. This sequence encodes CASSSSGLAGGETQYF. The whole variable domain, remainder taken from reference TRBV9 and TRBJ2-5, is DSGVTQTPKHLITATGQRVTLRCSPRSGDLSVYWYQQSLDQGLQFLIQYYNGEERAKGNILERFSAQQFPDLHSELNLSSLELGDSALYFCASSSSGLAGGETQYFGPGTRLLVL.

This clonotype appeared a few times. This chain links TRBV24-1 with TRBJ1-1; D unresolved. Germline CDR1 is KGHDR and CDR2 is SFDVKD. The V gene lost 7 bases and the J gene lost 4 bases, with 12 bases spanning the gap. The CDR3 runs to 13 residues. The CDR3 DNA reads as TGTGCCACCAGCGGAAGTCGGGGCACTGAAGCTTTCTTT. As protein: CATSGSRGTEAFF.

The chain recombines TRBV12-3 or TRBV12-4 with TRBJ2-2; 7 positions match TRBD1. The CDR3 length is 16 residues. V shed 6 bases, J shed 7 bases, and the junction held 14 bases outside the gene matches. The CDR3, as DNA: TGTGCCAGCAGACCCACAGGGGTTGGGTACGACGGGGAGCTGTTTTTT. Its protein is CASRPTGVGYDGELFF.

This clonotype has a handful of counts. The genes are TRBV25-1 and TRBJ2-5; D not certain. Germline lookup yields CDR1 MGHDK and CDR2 SYGVNS. Trimming stripped 5 bases from V and 2 bases from J, with 9 bases between. The CDR3 is 13 amino acids. The CDR3 DNA reads as TGTGCCAGCAGTTACGATAGTCAAGAGACCCAGTACTTC. Translation: CASSYDSQETQYF. The variable domain in full, with the rest retrieved from reference TRBV25-1 and TRBJ2-5, is EADIYQTPRYLVIGTGKKITLECSQTMGHDKMYWYQQDPGMELHLIHYSYGVNSTEKGDLSSESTVSRIRTEHFPLTLESARPSHTSQYLCASSYDSQETQYFGPGTRLLVL.